The 8 T cell receptor beta chains below were found in one sample sequenced in a study of cytomegalovirus exposure and HLA in healthy donors. Profiled with immunoSEQ multiplex PCR; TCRdb holds only in-frame clones, not every one. The table records 120,000 to 150,000 clones, 85% to 90% of them present only once. Sequenced: PBMCs. The receptors were gathered from a man younger than 35 in good health and CMV-seronegative.

The chain couples TRBV19 to TRBJ1-4; possible D gene TRBD1, 5 bases. The V and J ends lost 5 bases and 4 bases respectively, with 14 bases between them. The V gene's germline CDR1 is LNHDA and CDR2 SQIVND (reference sequence). CDR3 length: 15 residues. CDR3 region: CASSPMGGVNEKLFF. Written as DNA, the CDR3 is TGTGCCAGTAGTCCCATGGGAGGGGTTAATGAAAAACTGTTTTTT.

The CDR3 reads CASSLESGIMNTEAFF. DNA of the CDR3: TGTGCCAGCAGCCTGGAATCGGGAATCATGAACACTGAAGCTTTCTTT. V gene TRBV5-4 combines with J gene TRBJ1-1; the D is unclear. Trimming shortened V by 4 bases and J by 0 bases, and 16 bases separated the two germline ends. The germline V gene has CDR1 SGHNT and CDR2 YYREEE (reference sequence). The CDR3 has 16 amino acids.

The V and J genes are TRBV7-9 and TRBJ2-3, with TRBD2 identical over 10 bases. Trimming removed 5 bases from V and 0 bases from J; junction bases left unmatched: 11. CDR3 length equals 18 residues. Germline V gene lookup returns CDR1 SEHNR and CDR2 FQNEAQ (reference sequence). The CDR3: CASSPGGSGGLSTDTQYF. The CDR3 nucleotides read TGTGCCAGCAGCCCTGGGGGTAGCGGGGGGCTGAGCACAGATACGCAGTATTTT. The whole variable domain, remainder taken from reference TRBV7-9 and TRBJ2-3, is DTGVSQNPRHKITKRGQNVTFRCDPISEHNRLYWYRQTLGQGPEFLTYFQNEAQLEKSRLLSDRFSAERPKGSFSTLEIQRTEQGDSAMYLCASSPGGSGGLSTDTQYFGPGTRLTVL.

V gene TRBV18 combines with J gene TRBJ1-3; D unresolved. Germline lookup yields CDR1 KGHSH and CDR2 LQKENI. The length of the CDR3 is 14 residues. V lost 6 bases, J lost 0 bases, and 9 bases lay in between. CDR3 in amino acids: CASSPQDSGNTIYF. The CDR3 DNA reads TGTGCCAGCTCGCCCCAGGACTCTGGAAACACCATATATTTT.

J is TRBJ2-7 and V is TRBV27, with D unresolved. The CDR3 runs 13 residues. Germline V gene lookup returns CDR1 MNHEY and CDR2 SMNVEV (reference sequence). Trimming cost V 3 bases and J 6 bases, with 12 bases left between them. The CDR3: CASSFRGLGEQYF. In DNA form, the CDR3 reads TGTGCCAGCAGTTTTAGAGGATTGGGCGAGCAGTACTTC.

The chain employs TRBV28 and TRBJ2-1; tentatively, D is TRBD2 (6 bases). V lost 7 bases and J 3 bases, leaving 10 bases between the germline ends. CDR3 length: 13 amino acids. Looked up from germline, CDR1 is MDHEN and CDR2 is SYDVKM. The CDR3 coding sequence is TGTGCCAGCACTGGGGGAGGCTACAATGAGCAGTTCTTC. Translation gives CASTGGGYNEQFF.

The V call is TRBV7-2, the J call TRBJ2-5, with 10 bases aligning to TRBD2. This CDR3 comprises 17 residues. Losses at the gene ends were 4 bases for V and 5 bases for J; bases not matched to a gene: 13. Germline CDR1 and CDR2: SGHTA and FQGNSA. CDR3 coding DNA: TGTGCCAGCAGCTCCTGGGGGCTAGCGGGAGCCCGGGAGACCCAGTACTTC. It specifies CASSSWGLAGARETQYF.

V usage is TRBV27 and J usage is TRBJ1-4, with D perhaps TRBD1 (6 bases). The CDR3 is 14 amino acids. Germline lookup yields CDR1 MNHEY and CDR2 SMNVEV (reference sequence). V was trimmed by 2 bases and J by 5 bases, leaving 9 bases between them. CDR3 sequence reads: CASSLDRTNEKLFF. CDR3 in DNA: TGTGCCAGCAGTTTAGACAGGACAAATGAAAAACTGTTTTTT.